In its sample, the clone carrying this TCR beta chain was seen a few times. Its antigen is currently unknown. Sequence at one end of the junction differs from germline and may be a read error. Treg sorting used a CD4+CD25+CD127-/low gate. Germline V gene lookup returns CDR1 MNHEY and CDR2 SVGEGT. The CDR3 spans 16 residues. General study findings and limits: Greatest tumor Treg TCR overlap was with tumor naive CD4+ cells. Tumor memory CD4+ T cell TCR gene usage was found to cluster with blood and lymph node memory CD4+ cells and with lymph node naive CD4+ cells. Whole repertoires were not studied in the larger cohort, only one V-J beta rearrangement.

After constant-region reverse-primer amplification, full-length variable regions underwent semi-nested PCR with Nested Universal Primer A. A single record per CDR3 protein comes from TCRdb applying MiXCR to the 5' RACE reads. The sample has approximately 60,000 distinct CDR3 sequences; around 20% are singletons. Material: tumor-infiltrating Tregs sorted from the breast tumor. The chain recombines TRBV6-2 or TRBV6-3 with TRBJ2-3, with D tentatively TRBD1 (5 bases). This receptor was obtained from a female donor with breast cancer. The CDR3 nucleotides are TGTGCCAGCAGTTATCGAGGCAGCGACAGCACAGATACGCTGTATTTT. It translates to CASSYRGSDSTDTLYF.